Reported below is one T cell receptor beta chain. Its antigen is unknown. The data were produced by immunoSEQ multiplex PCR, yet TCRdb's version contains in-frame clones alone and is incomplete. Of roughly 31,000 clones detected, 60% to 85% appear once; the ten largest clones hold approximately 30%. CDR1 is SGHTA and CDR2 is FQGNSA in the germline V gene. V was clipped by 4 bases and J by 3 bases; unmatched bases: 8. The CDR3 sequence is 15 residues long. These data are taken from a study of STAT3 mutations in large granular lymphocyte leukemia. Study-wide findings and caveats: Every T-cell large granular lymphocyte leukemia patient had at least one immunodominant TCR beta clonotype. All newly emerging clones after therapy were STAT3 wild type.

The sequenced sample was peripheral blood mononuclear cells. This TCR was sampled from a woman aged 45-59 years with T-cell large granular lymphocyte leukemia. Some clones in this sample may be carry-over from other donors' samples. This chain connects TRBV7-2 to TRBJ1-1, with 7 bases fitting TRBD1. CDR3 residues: CASSSFTGADTEAFF. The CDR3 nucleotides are TGTGCCAGCAGCTCATTCACAGGGGCGGACACTGAAGCTTTCTTT.